This TCR beta chain appears in the sequencing data of a study of blood T cell repertoires in COVID-19. For the study at large: Sites in the United States, Italy and Spain provided acute and convalescent COVID-19 samples. The cDNA or gDNA used as material had been derived from T cells, B-cell-depleted T cells, or PBMCs.

The table lists this clone with a few counts. Original processing methods: Amplifying reference gene primers gave estimates of nucleated cell counts. Profiling relied on immunoSEQ multiplex PCR, and the TCRdb table lists in-frame clones only, not all of them. The V and J calls and clone size are taken from that table; D and trimming were inferred from the DNA. The table includes 250,000 to 300,000 clones, 89% detected once. The receptor was isolated from a woman aged 55 to 70 who had recovered from COVID-19. Sequencing used PBMCs or T cells enriched from blood (not recorded which).

CDR3 loop: CASSGQGGFNYGYTF. CDR3 bases: TGTGCCAGCAGTGGTCAGGGGGGATTTAACTATGGCTACACCTTC. The chain links TRBV27 to TRBJ1-2; 7 bases are shared with TRBD1. The CDR3 is 15 residues long. Germline lookup yields CDR1 MNHEY and CDR2 SMNVEV (reference sequence). J was trimmed by 1 base and V by 5 bases; bases with no gene match: 7.